Below are 7 T cell receptor beta chains sequenced from a single sample in a study of blood T cell repertoires in COVID-19. Profiling relied on immunoSEQ multiplex PCR, and the TCRdb table lists in-frame clones only, not all of them. The repertoire holds around 220,000 clones, with around 80% as singletons. The sequencing sample was made of PBMCs or T cells enriched from blood (not recorded which). These receptors came from a woman aged 40 to 50 with acute COVID-19.

The J gene is TRBJ1-2, the V gene TRBV28, with D perhaps TRBD1 (5 bases). V shed 7 bases and J shed 4 bases, with 16 bases lying between them. Germline-derived CDR1 and CDR2 are MDHEN and SYDVKM. This CDR3 has 14 residues. Here the CDR3 reads CASTTSTEFYGYTF. The CDR3, as DNA: TGTGCCAGCACCACTTCGACAGAATTCTATGGCTACACCTTC.

V gene TRBV3-1 (or the pseudogene TRBV3-2) combines with J gene TRBJ2-7; D unclear. Germline CDR1 LGHDT, CDR2 YNNKEL (reference sequence). The CDR3 is 13 residues long. Trimming took 1 base from V and 3 from J, leaving 7 bases between them. CDR3 DNA: TGTGCCAGCAGCCAAGGGCAGATCTACGAGCAGTACTTC. Its translation is CASSQGQIYEQYF.

The chain combines TRBV15 with TRBJ1-1, with 7 bases fitting TRBD1. Germline assignment: CDR1 LNHNV and CDR2 YYDKDF (reference sequence). This CDR3 spans 13 amino acids. The junction had 2 bases not matched to a gene; V was cut back by 1 base and J by 6 bases. The CDR3 spells CATSRGQGAEAFF. DNA of the CDR3: TGTGCCACCAGCAGAGGACAGGGCGCTGAAGCTTTCTTT.

This clone appeared once. This chain connects TRBV3-1 (or the pseudogene TRBV3-2) to TRBJ2-7; 7 bases are a match to TRBD1. Germline V CDR1 and CDR2: LGHDT, YNNKEL (reference sequence). V was clipped by 4 bases and J by 0 bases; unmatched bases: 9. This CDR3 region has 16 residues. The CDR3 reads CASSPSTGDGSYEQYF. CDR3 DNA: TGTGCCAGCAGCCCCTCCACAGGGGACGGCTCCTACGAGCAGTACTTC.

The J gene is TRBJ2-3, the V gene TRBV28; 9 nucleotides agree with TRBD2. This CDR3 has 13 residues. Germline CDR1 MDHEN, CDR2 SYDVKM. V trimming: 6 bases; J trimming: 9 bases; junction bases outside the gene matches: 7. CDR3 nucleotides: TGTGCCAGCAGAGTAGCGGGAGTGGGGACGCAGTATTTT. Its protein product is CASRVAGVGTQYF.

V usage is TRBV28 and J usage is TRBJ2-7; D gene ambiguous. The CDR3 extends over 13 amino acids. Germline CDR1 and CDR2: MDHEN and SYDVKM. The V gene lost 9 bases and the J gene lost 2 bases, with 14 bases spanning the gap. CDR3 sequence reads: CASQPEPTYEQYF. CDR3 in DNA: TGTGCCAGTCAGCCGGAGCCTACCTACGAGCAGTACTTC.

This chain connects TRBV30 to TRBJ1-3; possibly TRBD1 for D (5 bases). V dropped 3 bases and J dropped 3 bases, with 12 bases sitting between them. There are 14 residues in the CDR3. Germline CDR1 and CDR2: GTSNPN and SVGIG (reference sequence). This chain's CDR3 is CAWRGPADGNTIYF. The CDR3 DNA reads as TGTGCCTGGAGGGGGCCTGCCGATGGAAACACCATATATTTT.